This T cell receptor beta chain was retrieved from a study of T cell responses to AZD1222 COVID-19 vaccine. Data came from immunoSEQ multiplex PCR; TCRdb stores just in-frame clones and leaves some out. Altogether more than 100,000 clones are present, more than 85% being singletons, with the ten largest covering about 10%. Germline V gives CDR1 SGHDT, CDR2 YYEEEE. V lost 0 bases and J lost 3; bases outside the gene matches: 6. This CDR3 is 15 amino acids long. The chain carries TRBV5-6 and TRBJ2-7, with 7 bases lining up with TRBD2. The sequencing used peripheral blood, collected on day 0 of AZD1222 vaccination. The receptor's source is an adult in good health. The CDR3: CASSLGQREFYEQYF. The CDR3 nucleotides are TGTGCCAGCAGCTTGGGGCAGCGGGAATTCTACGAGCAGTACTTC. The entire variable domain, with the rest obtained from reference TRBV5-6 and TRBJ2-7, is as follows: DAGVTQSPTHLIKTRGQQVTLRCSPKSGHDTVSWYQQALGQGPQFIFQYYEEEERQRGNFPDRFSGHQFPNYSSELNVNALLLGDSALYLCASSLGQREFYEQYFGPGTRLTVT.